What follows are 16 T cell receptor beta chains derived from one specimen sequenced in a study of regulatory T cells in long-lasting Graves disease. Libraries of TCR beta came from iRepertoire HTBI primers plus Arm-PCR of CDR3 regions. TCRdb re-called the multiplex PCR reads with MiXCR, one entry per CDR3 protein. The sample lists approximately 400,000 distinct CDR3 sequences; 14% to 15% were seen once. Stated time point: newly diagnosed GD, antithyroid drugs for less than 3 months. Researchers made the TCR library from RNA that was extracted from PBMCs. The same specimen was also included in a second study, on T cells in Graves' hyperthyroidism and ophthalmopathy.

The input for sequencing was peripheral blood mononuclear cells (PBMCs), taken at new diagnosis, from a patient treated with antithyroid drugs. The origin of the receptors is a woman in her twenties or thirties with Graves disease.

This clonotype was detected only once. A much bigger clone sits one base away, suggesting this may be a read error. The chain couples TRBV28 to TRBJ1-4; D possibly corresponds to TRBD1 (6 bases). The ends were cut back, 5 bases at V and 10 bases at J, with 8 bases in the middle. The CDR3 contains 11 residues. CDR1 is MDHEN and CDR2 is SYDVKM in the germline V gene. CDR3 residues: CASSIRGKLFF. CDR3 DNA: TGTGCCAGCAGTATCAGGGGAAAACTGTTTTTT.

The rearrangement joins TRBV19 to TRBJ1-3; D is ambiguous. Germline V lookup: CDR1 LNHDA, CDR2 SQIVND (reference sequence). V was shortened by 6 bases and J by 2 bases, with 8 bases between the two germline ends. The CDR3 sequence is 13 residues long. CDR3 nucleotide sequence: TGTGCCAGTAGCATCGGGACTGGAAACACCATATATTTT. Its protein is CASSIGTGNTIYF.

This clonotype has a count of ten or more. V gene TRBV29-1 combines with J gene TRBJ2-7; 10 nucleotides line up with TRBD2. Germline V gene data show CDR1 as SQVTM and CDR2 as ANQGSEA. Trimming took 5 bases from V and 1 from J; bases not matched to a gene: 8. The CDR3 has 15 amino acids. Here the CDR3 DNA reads TGCAGCGTTAAAATTGGACTAGCGGCTTCCTACGAGCAGTACTTC. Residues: CSVKIGLAASYEQYF.

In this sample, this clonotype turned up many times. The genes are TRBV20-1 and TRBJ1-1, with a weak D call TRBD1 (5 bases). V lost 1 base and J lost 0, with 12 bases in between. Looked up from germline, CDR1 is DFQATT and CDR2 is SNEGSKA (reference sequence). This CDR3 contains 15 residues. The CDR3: CSARGLGTVNTEAFF. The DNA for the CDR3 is TGCAGTGCTAGAGGGCTGGGGACGGTGAACACTGAAGCTTTCTTT.

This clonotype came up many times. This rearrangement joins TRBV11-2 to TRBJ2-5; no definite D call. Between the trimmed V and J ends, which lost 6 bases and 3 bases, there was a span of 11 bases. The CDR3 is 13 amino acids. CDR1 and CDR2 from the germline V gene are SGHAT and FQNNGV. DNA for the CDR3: TGTGCCAGCAGACCCTACCCCAAAGAGACCCAGTACTTC. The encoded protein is CASRPYPKETQYF. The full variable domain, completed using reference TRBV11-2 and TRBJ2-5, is EAGVAQSPRYKIIEKRQSVAFWCNPISGHATLYWYQQILGQGPKLLIQFQNNGVVDDSQLPKDRFSAERLKGVDSTLKIQPAKLEDSAVYLCASRPYPKETQYFGPGTRLLVL.

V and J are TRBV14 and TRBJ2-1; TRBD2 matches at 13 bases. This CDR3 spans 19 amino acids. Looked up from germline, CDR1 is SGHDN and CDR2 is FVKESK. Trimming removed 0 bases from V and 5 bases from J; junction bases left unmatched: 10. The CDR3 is CASSQERLGGLAGDNEQFF. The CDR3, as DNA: TGTGCCAGCAGCCAAGAAAGGTTAGGAGGACTAGCGGGAGACAATGAGCAGTTCTTC.

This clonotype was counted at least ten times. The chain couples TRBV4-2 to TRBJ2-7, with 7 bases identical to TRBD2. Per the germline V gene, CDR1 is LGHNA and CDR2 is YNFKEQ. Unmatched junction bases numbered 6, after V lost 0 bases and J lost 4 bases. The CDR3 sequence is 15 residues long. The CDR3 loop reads CASSQDWTSSYEQYF. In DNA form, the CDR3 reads TGTGCCAGCAGCCAAGACTGGACTAGTTCTTACGAGCAGTACTTC.

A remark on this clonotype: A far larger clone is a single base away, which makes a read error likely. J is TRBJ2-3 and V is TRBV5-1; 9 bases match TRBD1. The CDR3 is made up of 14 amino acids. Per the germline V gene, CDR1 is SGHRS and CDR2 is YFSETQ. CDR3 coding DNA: TGCGCCAGCAGCTGGACAGGGGACTCCTACGAGCACTACTTC. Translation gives CASSWTGDSYEHYF. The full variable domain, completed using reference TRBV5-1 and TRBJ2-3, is KAGVTQTPRYLIKTRGQQVTLSCSPISGHRSVSWYQQTPGQGLQFLFEYFSETQRNKGNFPGRFSGRQFSNSRSEMNVSTLELGDSALYLCASSWTGDSYEHYFGPGTRLTVL.

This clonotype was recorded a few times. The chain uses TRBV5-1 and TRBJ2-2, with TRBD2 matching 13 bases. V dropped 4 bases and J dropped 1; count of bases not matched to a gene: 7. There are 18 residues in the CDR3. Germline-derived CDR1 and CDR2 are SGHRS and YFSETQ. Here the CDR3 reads CASSGGLAGPLNTGELFF. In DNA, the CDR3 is TGCGCCAGCAGCGGGGGACTAGCGGGGCCCTTGAACACCGGGGAGCTGTTTTTT.

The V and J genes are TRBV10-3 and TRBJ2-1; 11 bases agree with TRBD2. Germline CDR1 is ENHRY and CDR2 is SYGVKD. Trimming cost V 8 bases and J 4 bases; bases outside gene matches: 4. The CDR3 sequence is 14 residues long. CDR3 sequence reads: CAIAGTSGYNEQFF. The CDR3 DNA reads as TGTGCCATCGCCGGGACTAGCGGTTACAATGAGCAGTTCTTC.

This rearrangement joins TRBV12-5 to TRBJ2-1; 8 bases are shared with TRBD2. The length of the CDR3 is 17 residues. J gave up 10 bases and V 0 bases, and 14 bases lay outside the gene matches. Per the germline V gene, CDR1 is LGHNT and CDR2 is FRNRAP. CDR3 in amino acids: CASGLVQSGRPDREQFF. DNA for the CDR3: TGTGCTAGTGGTTTGGTACAGAGCGGGAGACCGGACCGGGAGCAGTTCTTC.

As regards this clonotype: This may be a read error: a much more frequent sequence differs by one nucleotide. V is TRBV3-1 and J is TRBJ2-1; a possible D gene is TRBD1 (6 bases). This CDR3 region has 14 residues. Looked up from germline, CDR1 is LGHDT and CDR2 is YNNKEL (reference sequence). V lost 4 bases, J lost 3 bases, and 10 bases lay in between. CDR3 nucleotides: TGTGCCAGCAGCCGACAGGATGGCTACAATGAGCAGTTCTTC. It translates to CASSRQDGYNEQFF.

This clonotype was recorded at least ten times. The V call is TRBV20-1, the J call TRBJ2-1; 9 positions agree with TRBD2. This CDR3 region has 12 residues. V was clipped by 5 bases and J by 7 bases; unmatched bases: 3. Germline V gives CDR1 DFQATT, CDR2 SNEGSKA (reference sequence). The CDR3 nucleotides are TGCAGTGCTTTTGGACTAGCGAATGAGCAGTTCTTC. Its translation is CSAFGLANEQFF.

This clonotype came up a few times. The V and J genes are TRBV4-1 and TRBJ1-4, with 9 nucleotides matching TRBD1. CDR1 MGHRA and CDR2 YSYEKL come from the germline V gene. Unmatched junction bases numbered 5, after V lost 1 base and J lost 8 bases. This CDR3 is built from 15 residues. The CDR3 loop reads CASSQVGDREEKLFF. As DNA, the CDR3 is TGCGCCAGCAGCCAAGTCGGGGACAGGGAGGAAAAACTGTTTTTT.

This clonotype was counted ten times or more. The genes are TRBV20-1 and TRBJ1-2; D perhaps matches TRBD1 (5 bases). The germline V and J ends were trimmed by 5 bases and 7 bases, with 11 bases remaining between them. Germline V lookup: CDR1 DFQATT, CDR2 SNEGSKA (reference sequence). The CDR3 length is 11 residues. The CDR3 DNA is TGCAGTGCTCCCGACAGTAGTGGCTACACCTTC. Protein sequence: CSAPDSSGYTF.

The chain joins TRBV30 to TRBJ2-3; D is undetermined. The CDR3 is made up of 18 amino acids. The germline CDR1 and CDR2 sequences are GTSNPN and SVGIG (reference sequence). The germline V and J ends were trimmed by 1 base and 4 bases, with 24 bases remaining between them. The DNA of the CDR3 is TGTGCCTGGAGTGCCATAACAATAAGTCCATTATGTGCAGATACGCAGTATTTT. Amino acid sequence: CAWSAITISPLCADTQYF.